This is a list of T cell receptor beta chains from one sample in a study of T cell repertoires in cytomegalovirus infection. These receptors have no known antigen. TCRdb itself ran the reads through MiXCR, one entry per CDR3 protein. The sample yields 600,000 to 700,000 distinct CDR3 sequences, around 30% seen once. Sequenced here: cultured PBMCs, sampled from culture after CMV antigen stimulation. The receptors were sampled from a human donor in good health (CMV status not recorded). Some clones in this sample may be carry-over from other donors' samples. CDR3s include the opening cysteine and the closing phenylalanine or tryptophan. Each record gives: CDR3 length, J gene, clone size, D gene, V gene, CDR3 protein, CDR3 DNA. D genes are given only for firm matches. Size is stated for part of the rows, as once, few or many counts, or as a class when the clone is expanded.

16	TRBJ2-1	.	.	TRBV7-6	CASSLVGVTTYNEQFF	TGTGCCAGCAGCTTAGTTGGCGTTACCACCTACAATGAGCAGTTCTTC
16	TRBJ2-1	few	.	TRBV4-1	CASRRVGRTNNNEQFF	TGCGCCAGCAGACGCGTAGGACGGACCAATAACAATGAGCAGTTCTTC
13	TRBJ2-7	.	TRBD2	TRBV27	CASSPGLAGLEYF	TGTGCCAGCAGCCCGGGACTAGCGGGGCTGGAGTACTTC
15	TRBJ2-4	.	.	TRBV6-6	CASSYWDLAQNIQYF	TGTGCCAGCAGTTACTGGGATTTAGCCCAAAACATTCAGTACTTC
17	TRBJ2-6	few	.	TRBV6-6	CASSSNRDRSGANVLTF	TGTGCCAGCAGTTCCAACAGGGACCGCTCTGGGGCCAACGTCCTGACTTTC
13	TRBJ2-3	.	.	TRBV6-8	CASSYNVWDTQYF	TGTGCCAGCAGTTACAACGTATGGGATACGCAGTATTTT
13	TRBJ2-3	few	.	TRBV12-3/TRBV12-4	CASRATVTDTQYF	TGTGCCAGCAGGGCGACAGTCACAGATACGCAGTATTTT
12	TRBJ2-4	many	.	TRBV7-8	CASSLIANIQYF	TGTGCCAGCAGCTTAATAGCAAACATTCAGTACTTC
16	TRBJ2-1	few	TRBD1	TRBV7-2	CASSLNSGGGGNEQFF	TGTGCCAGCAGCTTAAACTCAGGGGGCGGTGGGAATGAGCAGTTCTTC
15	TRBJ2-7	many	.	TRBV6-1	CASRKTVNLLYEQYF	TGTGCCAGCAGAAAGACAGTAAACCTACTCTACGAGCAGTACTTC